This T cell receptor (beta chain) was recorded in a study of blood T cell repertoires in COVID-19. Study summary: Some COVID-19 samples were acute and others convalescent; all came from the United States, Italy and Spain. PBMCs, B-cell-depleted T cells, or T cells were the source of the cDNA or gDNA that made up the material.

V shed 5 bases, J shed 7 bases, and the junction held 9 bases outside the gene matches. The germline V gene encodes CDR1 MDHEN and CDR2 SYDVKM. The CDR3 is 14 amino acids. Authors' data handling: Scientists estimated how many nucleated cells there were by amplifying reference gene primers. Profiling relied on immunoSEQ multiplex PCR, and the TCRdb table lists in-frame clones only, not all of them. The V and J calls and the clone size are those of that table, but D and trimming were determined from the DNA. The sample records 150,000 to 200,000 clones, just over 85% being singletons. This clonotype originated in a man in his forties or fifties with active or convalescent COVID-19. The sample comprised peripheral blood. The rearrangement joins TRBV28 to TRBJ1-2, with 8 bases that match TRBD1. CDR3 coding DNA: TGTGCCAGCAGTCCCCCGGTCAGGGGGCTTGGCTACACCTTC. It codes for CASSPPVRGLGYTF.